This T cell receptor (beta chain) was captured in a study of Ad26.COV2.S vaccination and SARS-CoV-2 variants. Whole-study context: Ad26.COV2.S arm of COV1001 included the donor. By the intramuscular route, Ad26.COV2.S was given once, or twice 56 days apart.

Libraries were prepared by immunoSEQ multiplex PCR; TCRdb keeps only in-frame clonotypes and omits some of them. The sample shows about 330,000 clones, under 90% of them seen only once. Between the trimmed V and J ends, which lost 4 bases and 7 bases, there was a span of 14 bases. The CDR3 consists of 14 residues. Germline lookup yields CDR1 SNHLY and CDR2 FYNNEI. Treatment here: 15 to 20 received Ad26.COV2.S at low or high dose, single or two shots; roughly 5 received placebo; per-sample allocation not given. Sampling happened 63 days after the first vaccine or placebo injection. This adult donor, from Boston, was 18-55 years old. The shot given was an Ad26 vector that makes Wuhan-strain SARS-CoV-2 spike.

Specimen: peripheral blood, collected in a trial of Ad26.COV2.S vaccine versus placebo. The rearrangement joins TRBV2 to TRBJ1-5; D is possibly TRBD1 (5 bases). This TCR came from a person between 18 and 65 years old who received the Ad26.COV2.S COVID-19 vaccine or a placebo. The CDR3 protein is CASSGAGGGQPQHF. As DNA, the CDR3 is TGTGCCAGCAGTGGGGCGGGGGGAGGCCAGCCCCAGCATTTT. The whole variable domain, filled in from reference TRBV2 and TRBJ1-5, reads EPEVTQTPSHQVTQMGQEVILRCVPISNHLYFYWYRQILGQKVEFLVSFYNNEISEKSEIFDDQFSVERPDGSNFTLKIRSTKLEDSAMYFCASSGAGGGQPQHFGDGTRLSIL.